One and the same sample provided the 32 T cell receptor beta chains below, sequenced in a study of cytomegalovirus exposure and HLA in healthy donors. The PCR employed 60 Vbeta primers together with 13 Jbeta primers. TCRdb's table, derived via immunoSEQ multiplex PCR, lists solely in-frame clones and lacks some. The repertoire consists of 140,000 or so clones, with approximately 80% occurring once and the leading ten covering 3.5% to 4.5%. Material: PBMCs. Every receptor here comes from a woman in her 40s in good health and CMV-seropositive.

This chain connects TRBV29-1 to TRBJ2-3; D is unresolved. V was clipped by 2 bases and J by 1 base, with 10 bases between them. CDR1 and CDR2 from the germline V gene are SQVTM and ANQGSEA. CDR3 length equals 14 residues. The CDR3 region is CSVEMNRGTDTQYF. CDR3 sequence (DNA): TGCAGCGTTGAAATGAACCGAGGCACAGATACGCAGTATTTT.

A note on this clone: In the same sample, other DNA sequences code for this CDR3. V and J are TRBV5-1 and TRBJ2-3; D gene ambiguous. Trimming shortened V by 0 bases and J by 0 bases, and 8 bases separated the two germline ends. The CDR3 totals 15 residues. Germline values: CDR1 SGHRS, CDR2 YFSETQ. The CDR3 DNA follows: TGCGCCAGCAGCTTGGACGGTTTAAGCACAGATACGCAGTATTTT. This gives the protein CASSLDGLSTDTQYF.

This clone appeared a few times. The V call is TRBV2, the J call TRBJ2-5; 11 bases are a match to TRBD2. In germline, CDR1 is SNHLY, CDR2 FYNNEI. CDR3 length: 14 amino acids. J was trimmed by 2 bases and V by 5 bases; bases with no gene match: 1. The CDR3 loop is CASSRTSGQETQYF. CDR3 sequence (DNA): TGTGCCAGCAGTAGGACTAGCGGGCAAGAGACCCAGTACTTC.

This clone was counted between two and nine times. This chain links TRBV29-1 with TRBJ1-5; no clear D. Per the germline V gene, CDR1 is SQVTM and CDR2 is ANQGSEA. The CDR3 sequence is 12 residues long. V was cut by 7 bases and J by 1 base, with 8 bases left in between. The CDR3 reads CSAGSSNQPQHF. In nucleotides, the CDR3 is TGCAGCGCCGGGTCGAGCAATCAGCCCCAGCATTTT.

The chain is built from TRBV28 and TRBJ1-4; no clear D gene. Per the germline V gene, CDR1 is MDHEN and CDR2 is SYDVKM. With 6 bases removed from V and 4 bases from J, the gap between germline ends came to 12 bases. This CDR3 has 14 amino acids. This chain's CDR3 is CASSPPGINEKLFF. As DNA, the CDR3 is TGTGCCAGCAGCCCCCCGGGGATTAATGAAAAACTGTTTTTT.

This clone was seen just once. The chain joins TRBV18 to TRBJ1-2; TRBD1 matches 12 bases. Germline loops: CDR1 KGHSH, CDR2 LQKENI. The CDR3 length is 17 residues. J gave up 8 bases and V 2 bases, and 12 bases lay outside the gene matches. CDR3 nucleotide sequence: TGTGCCAGCTCACCAGCGGGACAGGGGGCTCGGGACACGGGCTACACCTTC. Translated, it gives CASSPAGQGARDTGYTF.

The genes are TRBV5-1 and TRBJ2-2, with 9 bases identical to TRBD2. This CDR3 is built from 12 residues. Per the germline V gene, CDR1 is SGHRS and CDR2 is YFSETQ. V lost 4 bases and J lost 13; bases outside the gene matches: 5. The CDR3 DNA reads as TGCGCCAGCAGCGTGACTAGCGGTTGGCTGTTTTTT. Encoded protein: CASSVTSGWLFF.

This clone was observed a handful of times. The chain employs TRBV4-1 and TRBJ1-4; D is uncertain. V lost 5 bases and J 4 bases, leaving 11 bases between the germline ends. CDR3 length: 14 amino acids. Germline V gene data show CDR1 as MGHRA and CDR2 as YSYEKL. This CDR3 is CASSGSGNNEKLFF. CDR3 DNA: TGCGCCAGCAGCGGGTCGGGGAATAATGAAAAACTGTTTTTT.

The rearrangement uses TRBV4-1 and TRBJ1-6; a possible D gene is TRBD1 (5 bases). Germline lookup yields CDR1 MGHRA and CDR2 YSYEKL. Between the trimmed V and J ends, which lost 0 bases and 0 bases, there was a span of 9 bases. The CDR3 is made up of 17 amino acids. CDR3 amino acids: CASSQEGVSSYNSPLHF. The CDR3 bases are TGCGCCAGCAGCCAAGAAGGGGTCAGCTCCTATAATTCACCCCTCCACTTT.

This chain joins TRBV4-2 and TRBJ2-1, with 11 bases aligning to TRBD2. Germline-derived CDR1 and CDR2 are LGHNA and YNFKEQ. The CDR3 totals 16 residues. The J segment lost 2 bases and the V segment lost 4 bases, leaving 4 bases of the junction unmatched. This CDR3 is CASSLLAGATYNEQFF. CDR3 sequence (DNA): TGTGCCAGCAGCCTACTAGCGGGGGCCACCTACAATGAGCAGTTCTTC.

V and J are TRBV7-3 and TRBJ2-1; D gene unclear. Germline assignment: CDR1 SGHTA and CDR2 FQGTGA. The CDR3 is 13 residues long. Between the trimmed V and J ends, which lost 2 bases and 5 bases, there was a span of 7 bases. CDR3: CASSLRGNNEQFF. CDR3 in DNA: TGTGCCAGCAGCTTACGAGGAAACAATGAGCAGTTCTTC.

This rearrangement joins TRBV25-1 to TRBJ2-1; tentative D call: TRBD1 (6 bases). The CDR3 loop spans 14 amino acids. Germline CDR1 reads MGHDK; CDR2 reads SYGVNS. With 4 bases removed from V and 4 bases from J, the gap between germline ends came to 11 bases. The CDR3 spells CASSGTAIYNEQFF. The DNA for the CDR3 is TGTGCCAGCAGTGGGACAGCTATTTACAATGAGCAGTTCTTC.

The genes are TRBV2 and TRBJ1-5, with TRBD1 matching over 10 bases. V lost 7 bases to trimming and J lost 10 bases; unmatched junction nucleotides: 10. CDR3 length: 14 amino acids. The V gene's germline CDR1 is SNHLY and CDR2 FYNNEI. The CDR3 protein is CASNPGQGQIPQHF. The CDR3 DNA sequence: TGTGCCAGCAACCCGGGACAGGGGCAAATACCCCAGCATTTT.

In this sample, this clone turned up a few times. The V and J genes are TRBV19 and TRBJ2-7; TRBD2 aligns across 13 bases. CDR3 length equals 13 residues. Germline V gives CDR1 LNHDA, CDR2 SQIVND (reference sequence). J gave up 9 bases and V 4 bases, and 3 bases lay outside the gene matches. CDR3 protein: CASSTGTSGTQYF. The CDR3 coding sequence is TGTGCCAGTAGTACTGGGACTAGCGGGACGCAGTACTTC. Complete variable domain (other parts from reference TRBV19 and TRBJ2-7): DGGITQSPKYLFRKEGQNVTLSCEQNLNHDAMYWYRQDPGQGLRLIYYSQIVNDFQKGDIAEGYSVSREKKESFPLTVTSAQKNPTAFYLCASSTGTSGTQYFGPGTRLTVT.

Only one count was recorded for this clone. This chain uses TRBV5-4 with TRBJ2-5; 14 bases align to TRBD2. Germline CDR1 is SGHNT and CDR2 is YYREEE (reference sequence). J lost 6 bases, V lost 4 bases, and 11 bases had no gene match. This CDR3 has 17 residues. The CDR3 DNA sequence: TGTGCCAGCAGCCGTTCCGGGACTAGCGGGAGTCCAAAGACCCAGTACTTC. Its protein is CASSRSGTSGSPKTQYF.

The gene calls are TRBV6-5 and TRBJ2-3, with TRBD2 matching over 7 bases. The CDR3 consists of 14 residues. Looked up from germline, CDR1 is MNHEY and CDR2 is SVGAGI. V gave up 7 bases and J gave up 6 bases; unmatched junction bases: 10. The CDR3 region is CASNPTSLRDTQYF. The CDR3 nucleotides are TGTGCCAGCAACCCGACTAGCTTAAGGGATACGCAGTATTTT.

The J gene is TRBJ2-3, the V gene TRBV28; perhaps TRBD2 as D (5 bases). Germline CDR1 is MDHEN and CDR2 is SYDVKM. V was clipped by 10 bases and J by 4 bases, with 12 bases between them. The CDR3 extends over 12 amino acids. CDR3 nucleotide sequence: TGTGCCACCAAAGTGGAGGCAGATACGCAGTATTTT. It encodes CATKVEADTQYF.

The V gene is TRBV25-1, the J gene TRBJ1-2; the D gene is possibly TRBD1 (5 bases). The germline V and J ends were trimmed by 3 bases and 3 bases, with 11 bases remaining between them. There are 14 residues in the CDR3. Germline V gene sequence: CDR1 MGHDK, CDR2 SYGVNS. Here the CDR3 DNA reads TGTGCCAGCAGTGAGATGGGCAGGGACTATGGCTACACCTTC. Translated: CASSEMGRDYGYTF.

The CDR3, as DNA: TGTGCCAGCAGCGGAACTTTAGCGGGACGGATGGAGCAGTACTTC. It translates to CASSGTLAGRMEQYF. The chain couples TRBV6-5 to TRBJ2-5; 8 bases line up with TRBD2. Per germline, CDR1 MNHEY and CDR2 SVGAGI. With V trimmed by 6 bases and J by 11 bases, 17 bases remained unmatched. The CDR3 has 15 residues.

The rearrangement uses TRBV9 and TRBJ2-3; the D gene is possibly TRBD2 (5 bases). Deletions cut 0 bases from V and 0 bases from J, with 11 bases between. This CDR3 spans 16 amino acids. Looked up from germline, CDR1 is SGDLS and CDR2 is YYNGEE. CDR3 sequence reads: CASSVGNGGSTDTQYF. The CDR3 DNA is TGTGCCAGCAGCGTAGGAAATGGCGGGAGCACAGATACGCAGTATTTT.

V usage is TRBV19 and J usage is TRBJ1-4; 8 positions match TRBD1. Germline loops: CDR1 LNHDA, CDR2 SQIVND (reference sequence). Trimming removed 5 bases from V and 7 bases from J; junction bases left unmatched: 12. There are 16 residues in the CDR3. CDR3: CASSGQGARLGEKLFF. The CDR3 DNA reads as TGTGCCAGTAGTGGTCAGGGGGCGAGACTTGGTGAAAAACTGTTTTTT.

V usage is TRBV10-3 and J usage is TRBJ1-2, with TRBD1 matching 7 bases. V lost 3 bases, J lost 6 bases, and 4 bases stayed unmatched. Germline V lookup: CDR1 ENHRY, CDR2 SYGVKD. The CDR3 extends over 13 amino acids. The CDR3 sequence: CAISDQGVDGYTF. As DNA, the CDR3 is TGTGCCATCAGTGATCAGGGGGTGGATGGCTACACCTTC.

Only one count was recorded for this clone. This chain uses TRBV5-1 with TRBJ2-3; 9 bases are shared with TRBD2. CDR1 is SGHRS, CDR2 YFSETQ, per germline. The CDR3 is 17 amino acids. J was trimmed by 2 bases and V by 0 bases; bases with no gene match: 7. The CDR3 sequence: CASSLGRSGGFTDTQYF. For the CDR3, the DNA is TGCGCCAGCAGCTTGGGCCGGAGCGGGGGGTTCACAGATACGCAGTATTTT.

This clone was seen a handful of times. The CDR3 loop reads CASSPGQVGSKTQYF. For the CDR3, the DNA is TGTGCCAGCAGTCCGGGACAGGTTGGTTCCAAGACCCAGTACTTC. The chain links TRBV28 to TRBJ2-5, with 8 bases that match TRBD1. Germline trimming cut 5 bases from V and 6 bases from J; bases unmatched to any gene: 11. Germline CDR1 and CDR2: MDHEN and SYDVKM. The CDR3 runs 15 residues.

This chain uses TRBV6-6 with TRBJ1-5; 9 positions agree with TRBD1. V shed 1 base and J 5 bases; nucleotides not matched to a gene: 6. CDR3 length: 16 residues. The germline gives CDR1 MNHNY, CDR2 SVGAGI (reference sequence). CDR3 sequence (DNA): TGTGCCAGCAGTTACTTACCGGGACAGGGTTATCAGCCCCAGCATTTT. Protein product: CASSYLPGQGYQPQHF.

The CDR3 here is CASSDTRTEQETQYF. In DNA form, the CDR3 reads TGTGCCAGCAGTGACACTCGGACAGAGCAAGAGACCCAGTACTTC. V is TRBV6-4 and J is TRBJ2-5; D might be TRBD1 (6 bases). Germline assignment: CDR1 MRHNA and CDR2 SNTAGT. The V and J ends lost 2 bases and 2 bases respectively, with 12 bases between them. The CDR3 spans 15 residues.

The CDR3 reads CASSSPGLEGNEQFF. CDR3 in DNA: TGTGCCAGCAGCTCTCCGGGACTAGAGGGCAATGAGCAGTTCTTC. The chain links TRBV7-9 to TRBJ2-1; 8 bases are shared with TRBD2. CDR3 size: 15 residues. Germline trimming cut 4 bases from V and 6 bases from J; bases unmatched to any gene: 8. In germline, CDR1 is SEHNR, CDR2 FQNEAQ (reference sequence).

A single count supports this clone. V is TRBV14 and J is TRBJ1-1; 7 nucleotides match TRBD1. The trim removed 1 base at V and 4 bases at J, leaving 3 bases unmatched. Germline CDR1 SGHDN, CDR2 FVKESK. The CDR3 spans 14 residues. CDR3 region: CASSQGQGPTEAFF. The CDR3 nucleotides read TGTGCCAGCAGCCAAGGACAGGGTCCCACTGAAGCTTTCTTT. The complete variable domain, with remaining parts taken from reference TRBV14 and TRBJ1-1, reads EAGVTQFPSHSVIEKGQTVTLRCDPISGHDNLYWYRRVMGKEIKFLLHFVKESKQDESGMPNNRFLAERTGGTYSTLKVQPAELEDSGVYFCASSQGQGPTEAFFGQGTRLTVV.

The chain joins TRBV13 to TRBJ2-2, with 7 bases that match TRBD2. The V gene end was trimmed by 5 bases and the J gene end by 4 bases; junction bases not matched to a gene: 10. The CDR3 runs 16 residues. Germline CDR1 reads PRHDT; CDR2 reads FYEKMQ (reference sequence). In nucleotides, the CDR3 is TGTGCCAGCAGCCAAACCAGACTAGCCACCACCGGGGAGCTGTTTTTT. It is translated as CASSQTRLATTGELFF.

This chain uses TRBV6-6 with TRBJ2-5, with 12 bases aligning to TRBD2. CDR3 length: 14 amino acids. Germline V gives CDR1 MNHNY, CDR2 SVGAGI (reference sequence). The V segment lost 7 bases and the J segment 5 bases; nucleotides outside the gene matches: 5. In DNA form, the CDR3 reads TGTGCCAGCAACCCCGGACTAGCGGGGGAGACCCAGTACTTC. Translating it yields CASNPGLAGETQYF.

The rearrangement uses TRBV11-2 and TRBJ1-6; D unresolved. V lost 3 bases, J lost 11 bases, and 14 bases lay in between. CDR3 size: 14 residues. CDR1 and CDR2 (germline): SGHAT, FQNNGV. The CDR3 is CASSLPGDVTPLHF. CDR3 bases: TGTGCCAGCAGCTTGCCCGGGGATGTGACACCCCTCCACTTT.

The chain recombines TRBV29-1 with TRBJ2-5; 8 bases match TRBD2. The CDR3 consists of 16 residues. Germline trimming cut 5 bases from V and 0 bases from J; bases unmatched to any gene: 11. The germline CDR1 and CDR2 sequences are SQVTM and ANQGSEA. The CDR3 loop is CSVPRDWRGDQETQYF. CDR3 DNA sequence: TGCAGCGTTCCACGTGATTGGCGGGGGGACCAAGAGACCCAGTACTTC.